The source of this TCR beta chain is a study of monozygotic twins with inflammatory bowel disease. Study findings and constraints: Reduced clonotype sharing with other individuals was observed in IBD patients relative to healthy twins, especially with disease activity. Variability in patient repertoires may have come partly from differing immunosuppressive treatments.

The CDR3 totals 18 residues. Germline values: CDR1 KGHSH, CDR2 LQKENI. As for this clonotype: Its antigen is not known.

With the 5' RACE reads reprocessed, TCRdb shows one record per CDR3 protein and no DNA. This sample lists 330,000 or so distinct CDR3 sequences; its ten largest clones have around 2%. The clonotype was recovered from a human donor with ulcerative colitis or Crohn's disease, or a healthy co-twin of an affected twin (not recorded which). The chain combines TRBV18 with TRBJ1-2; TCRdb names TRBD1, which stays unverified in the absence of DNA. Sequenced material: blood. The CDR3 region is CASSPPIGTGKTNYGYTF.